These 2 T cell receptor beta chains were all obtained from the same sample, sequenced in a study of T-cell memory formation after mild COVID-19 (dated by TCRdb to about 2021). Library prep was done by 5' RACE. The listed sequencing device is Illumina NovaSeq 6000. Starting from the raw public reads, TCRdb applied fastp trimming at Q25, assembled clones with MiXCR and retained in-frame beta chains. Each record represents a unique CDR3 protein, reported with the most common genes and DNA among its rows. The sample yields tens of thousands of distinct CDR3 sequences; around a quarter were counted once. The leading ten clones occupy roughly two fifths of the sample. Sequences were obtained from PBMCs or a T cell subset sorted from them (not recorded which). The receptors come from a man younger than 35 who had mild COVID-19 (a few samples of this study predate the infection). The sample titles of this study are shuffled in the database, so cell type and time point are left out; the donor was told from shared clones.

V and J are TRBV9 and TRBJ2-5; D is unclear. The CDR3 is 15 residues long. The germline V gene encodes CDR1 SGDLS and CDR2 YYNGEE. V lost 3 bases, J lost 1 base, and 13 bases lay in between. The CDR3 DNA reads as TGTGCCAGCAGCGCTTCCCACCGGCCCCAAGAGACCCAGTACTTC. Protein sequence: CASSASHRPQETQYF.

This clonotype has more than one count but fewer than ten. The chain combines TRBV4-1 with TRBJ1-1, with D hard to call. The CDR3 is made up of 12 amino acids. Germline CDR1 reads MGHRA; CDR2 reads YSYEKL. Trimming removed 4 bases at V and 9 bases at J, with 12 bases between. The CDR3 region is CASSREDGQAFF. CDR3 bases: TGCGCCAGCAGCCGAGAGGACGGACAAGCTTTCTTT.